A selection of T cell receptor beta chains follows, all from one sample in a study of CD8 T cells in ankylosing spondylitis. TCRdb recomputed calls from the 5' RACE reads with MiXCR, one row per CDR3 protein. The table has some 120,000 distinct CDR3 sequences, 6.5% to 9% seen once. What was sequenced was blood, either unsorted or a sorted T cell fraction (not recorded which). Source of these receptors: a male donor with ankylosing spondylitis or in good health (not recorded which). Each CDR3 is given without its conserved first and last residue.

CDR3aa | j_gene | v_gene
ASSPPPGQGAYGYT | TRBJ1-2 | TRBV27
DRPTWTAVNSYEQY | TRBJ2-7 | TRBV7-8
SARLAGGQYEQY | TRBJ2-7 | TRBV20-1
ASSKTSGRRTDTQY | TRBJ2-3 | TRBV7-2
ASSAPITDTQY | TRBJ2-3 | TRBV5-6
SVVQGVEGYT | TRBJ1-2 | TRBV29-1
ASTSHQAYEQY | TRBJ2-7 | TRBV6-2/TRBV6-3
ARSPRVGGQPQH | TRBJ1-5 | TRBV4-2
ASSVVGGRDTQY | TRBJ2-3 | TRBV9
ASSLGENEQF | TRBJ2-1 | TRBV5-1
ASSLASLQGNTEAF | TRBJ1-1 | TRBV5-5
ASGASGRNEQF | TRBJ2-1 | TRBV10-2
ASSNSGLANEQY | TRBJ2-7 | TRBV7-2
ASSLEQGGDNEQF | TRBJ2-1 | TRBV5-1
SARSYRDRVGEQF | TRBJ2-1 | TRBV20-1
ASSLAGQAQETQY | TRBJ2-5 | TRBV5-6
ASSPARGRSYNEQF | TRBJ2-1 | TRBV28
SARDGDRDTEAF | TRBJ1-1 | TRBV20-1
ASSDRDPKGPQH | TRBJ1-5 | TRBV6-2/TRBV6-3
ASSQDRGAYEQY | TRBJ2-7 | TRBV5-1
ATGQGMQPQH | TRBJ1-5 | TRBV10-3
ATLGGLDEQF | TRBJ2-1 | TRBV24-1
ASSLDGQPYGYT | TRBJ1-2 | TRBV5-1
SVVGQTNYGYT | TRBJ1-2 | TRBV29-1
ASSLTQGLGITEAF | TRBJ1-1 | TRBV12-3/TRBV12-4
ASVAGGPLNEQF | TRBJ2-1 | TRBV28
ASTSREKRTDTQY | TRBJ2-3 | TRBV12-3/TRBV12-4
ASSLSPTLNTEAF | TRBJ1-1 | TRBV7-8
ASSQVTNTQY | TRBJ2-3 | TRBV3-1
ASSLAEATYEQY | TRBJ2-7 | TRBV5-1
ASSPKGGTIPTDTQY | TRBJ2-3 | TRBV5-5
ASSYGSGYTEAF | TRBJ1-1 | TRBV6-5
ASSLGGSQGFYEQY | TRBJ2-7 | TRBV7-2
ASSRGQGINEQY | TRBJ2-7 | TRBV12-3/TRBV12-4
ASSRSAQFQETQY | TRBJ2-5 | TRBV12-3/TRBV12-4
ASSLGVVGGFEQY | TRBJ2-7 | TRBV7-8
SARNDRAGTNIQY | TRBJ2-4 | TRBV20-1
ASSLSTANTGELF | TRBJ2-2 | TRBV5-1
ASSQVVTNNEQF | TRBJ2-1 | TRBV14
ASSFQGFRTGELF | TRBJ2-2 | TRBV28
ASSMGLAGLQETQY | TRBJ2-5 | TRBV5-1
ASSRNTDTQY | TRBJ2-3 | TRBV5-1
ASSASGTSGGDEF | TRBJ2-1 | TRBV5-1
ASSSGGSRTGELF | TRBJ2-2 | TRBV12-3/TRBV12-4
SLNSGYADTQY | TRBJ2-3 | TRBV20-1
ASCKEVKGTYQETQY | TRBJ2-5 | TRBV3-1
ASSLGLAYGANVLT | TRBJ2-6 | TRBV5-1
ASRDPLEGAGANVLT | TRBJ2-6 | TRBV5-1
ASSTRGRQYGYT | TRBJ1-2 | TRBV5-1
ASSLYGGGGIEQF | TRBJ2-1 | TRBV7-3
ASRVTQNTEAF | TRBJ1-1 | TRBV7-9
SARVFTDIGYEQY | TRBJ2-7 | TRBV20-1